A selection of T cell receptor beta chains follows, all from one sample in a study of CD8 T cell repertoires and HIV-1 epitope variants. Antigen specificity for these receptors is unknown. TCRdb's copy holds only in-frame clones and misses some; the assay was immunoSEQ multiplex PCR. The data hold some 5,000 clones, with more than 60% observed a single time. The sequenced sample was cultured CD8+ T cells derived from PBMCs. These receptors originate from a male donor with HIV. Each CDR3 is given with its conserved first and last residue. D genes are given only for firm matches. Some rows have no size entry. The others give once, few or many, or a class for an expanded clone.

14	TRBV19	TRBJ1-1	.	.	CASSFGALEGEAFF	TGTGCCAGTAGCTTTGGGGCTTTAGAGGGTGAAGCTTTCTTT
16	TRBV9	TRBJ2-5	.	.	CASSGRGGERQETQYF	TGTGCCAGCAGCGGACGAGGGGGGGAGAGACAAGAGACCCAGTACTTC
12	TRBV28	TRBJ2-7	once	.	CASSRQVTGQYF	TGTGCCAGCAGTCGGCAGGTCACAGGGCAGTACTTC
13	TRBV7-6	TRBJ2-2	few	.	CASSVSIPGELFF	TGTGCCAGCAGCGTCAGTATCCCCGGGGAGCTGTTTTTT
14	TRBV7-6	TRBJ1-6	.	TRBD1	CASSLSGGNSPLHF	TGTGCCAGCAGCTTATCAGGGGGCAATTCACCCCTCCACTTT
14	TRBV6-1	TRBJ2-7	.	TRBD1	CASSDDRAVYEQYF	TGTGCCAGCAGTGATGACAGGGCGGTCTACGAGCAGTACTTC
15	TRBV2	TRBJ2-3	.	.	CASSERLSSTDTQYF	TGTGCCAGCAGTGAGAGGCTCTCTAGCACAGATACGCAGTATTTT
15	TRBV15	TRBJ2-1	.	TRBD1	CATSRDPGGYNEQFF	TGTGCCACCAGCAGAGATCCAGGGGGCTACAATGAGCAGTTCTTC
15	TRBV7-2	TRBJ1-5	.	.	CASSLTQGRDQPQHF	TGTGCCAGCAGCTTAACACAGGGAAGAGATCAGCCCCAGCATTTT
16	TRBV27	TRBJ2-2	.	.	CASSFRGRANTGELFF	TGTGCCAGCAGTTTCCGGGGCAGGGCCAACACCGGGGAGCTGTTTTTT
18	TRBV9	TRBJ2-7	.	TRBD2	CASSVVSGLAGGLVEQYF	TGTGCCAGCAGCGTAGTATCCGGACTAGCGGGAGGGCTGGTCGAGCAGTACTTC
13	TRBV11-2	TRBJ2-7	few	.	CASSEGQPYEQYF	TGTGCCAGCAGCGAAGGACAGCCCTACGAGCAGTACTTC
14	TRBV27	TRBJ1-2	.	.	CASSFTRDDYGYTF	TGTGCCAGCAGTTTCACAAGGGACGACTATGGCTACACCTTC
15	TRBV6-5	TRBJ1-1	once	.	CASSYDRRLNTEAFF	TGTGCCAGCAGTTACGATAGACGGCTGAACACTGAAGCTTTCTTT
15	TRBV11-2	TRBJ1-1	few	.	CASSLDWQGRTEAFF	TGTGCCAGCAGCTTAGATTGGCAGGGAAGGACTGAAGCTTTCTTT
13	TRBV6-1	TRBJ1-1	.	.	CASSEDSYTEAFF	TGTGCCAGCAGTGAAGATTCCTACACTGAAGCTTTCTTT
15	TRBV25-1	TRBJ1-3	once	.	CASSDFGSSGNTIYF	TGTGCCAGCAGTGATTTTGGCAGCTCTGGAAACACCATATATTTT
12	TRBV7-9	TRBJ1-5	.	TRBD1	CASSKDRQPQHF	TGTGCCAGCAGCAAGGACAGGCAGCCCCAGCATTTT
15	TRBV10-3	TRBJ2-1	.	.	CAISESVRGENEQFF	TGTGCCATCAGTGAGTCTGTGAGGGGGGAAAATGAGCAGTTCTTC
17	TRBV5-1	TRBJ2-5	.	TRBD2	CASSLVGVQAGEETQYF	TGCGCCAGCAGCTTGGTGGGCGTGCAAGCGGGGGAAGAGACCCAGTACTTC
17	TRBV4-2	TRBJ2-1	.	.	CASSQIGLDSSYNEQFF	TGTGCCAGCAGCCAAATAGGCTTGGACAGTTCCTACAATGAGCAGTTCTTC
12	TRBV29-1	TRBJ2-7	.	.	CSVEGPRGVQYF	TGCAGCGTTGAAGGGCCAAGGGGAGTGCAGTACTTC
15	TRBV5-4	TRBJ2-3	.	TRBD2	CASSLLGGGTDTQYF	TGTGCCAGCAGCTTGCTGGGCGGGGGAACAGATACGCAGTATTTT
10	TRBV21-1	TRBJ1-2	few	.	CASSHQPGYF	TGTGCCAGCAGCCACCAGCCGGGTTACTTC
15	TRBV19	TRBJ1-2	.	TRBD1	CASLKGQGTNYGYTF	TGTGCCAGTCTTAAGGGACAGGGGACTAACTATGGCTACACCTTC
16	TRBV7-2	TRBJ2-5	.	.	CASSLTWDGIQETQYF	TGTGCCAGCAGCTTAACTTGGGACGGTATACAAGAGACCCAGTACTTC
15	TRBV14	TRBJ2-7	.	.	CASSPQVGTSYEQYF	TGTGCCAGCAGCCCCCAAGTGGGGACGTCCTACGAGCAGTACTTC
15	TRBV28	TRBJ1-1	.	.	CASSYGEHLNTEAFF	TGTGCCAGCAGTTACGGAGAACACCTGAACACTGAAGCTTTCTTT
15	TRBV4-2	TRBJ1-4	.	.	CASSQVRGAGEKLFF	TGTGCCAGCAGCCAAGTAAGGGGGGCCGGTGAAAAACTGTTTTTT
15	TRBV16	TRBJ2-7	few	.	CASSPMRGSSYEQYF	TGTGCCAGCAGCCCCATGCGAGGTTCCTCCTACGAGCAGTACTTC
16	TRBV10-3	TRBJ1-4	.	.	CAISGDGTGTNEKLFF	TGTGCCATCAGTGGGGATGGCACTGGGACTAATGAAAAACTGTTTTTT
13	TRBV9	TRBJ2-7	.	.	CASNLQGGYEQYF	TGTGCCAGTAACCTACAGGGTGGCTACGAGCAGTACTTC
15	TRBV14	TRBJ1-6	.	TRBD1	CASSQTTGANSPLHF	TGTGCCAGCAGCCAAACGACAGGGGCGAATTCACCCCTCCACTTT
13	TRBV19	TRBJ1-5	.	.	CASSTTIFQPQHF	TGTGCCAGTAGTACGACAATCTTTCAGCCCCAGCATTTT
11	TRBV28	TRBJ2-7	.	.	CASSLAYEQYF	TGTGCCAGCAGTCTCGCCTACGAGCAGTACTTC
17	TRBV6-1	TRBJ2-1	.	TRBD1	CASSEIGGTGGLNEQFF	TGTGCCAGCAGTGAAATCGGTGGGACAGGGGGCCTCAATGAGCAGTTCTTC
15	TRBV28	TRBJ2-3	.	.	CASSLYGSRPDTQYF	TGTGCCAGCAGTTTATACGGGAGTCGTCCGGATACGCAGTATTTT
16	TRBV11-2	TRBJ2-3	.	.	CASTPWEASNTDTQYF	TGTGCCAGCACCCCCTGGGAGGCCTCGAACACAGATACGCAGTATTTT
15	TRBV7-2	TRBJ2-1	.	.	CASSLEWTAYNEQFF	TGTGCCAGCAGCTTAGAGTGGACGGCTTACAATGAGCAGTTCTTC
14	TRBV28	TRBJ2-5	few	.	CASSLSGASWGQYF	TGTGCCAGCAGTTTATCCGGGGCCTCATGGGGCCAGTACTTC
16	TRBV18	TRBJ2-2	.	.	CASSPPETANTGELFF	TGTGCCAGCTCACCACCAGAGACGGCGAACACCGGGGAGCTGTTTTTT
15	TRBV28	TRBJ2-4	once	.	CASSSGTPDVGIQYF	TGTGCCAGCAGTTCCGGGACCCCTGATGTGGGCATTCAGTACTTC
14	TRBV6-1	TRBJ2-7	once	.	CASTKGPGPYEQYF	TGTGCCAGCACCAAGGGTCCAGGGCCCTACGAGCAGTACTTC
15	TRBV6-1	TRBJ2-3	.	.	CASSDGQGNTDTQYF	TGTGCCAGCAGTGACGGCCAGGGAAACACAGATACGCAGTATTTT
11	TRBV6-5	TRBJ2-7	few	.	CASSLPYEQYF	TGTGCCAGCAGCCTTCCTTACGAGCAGTACTTC
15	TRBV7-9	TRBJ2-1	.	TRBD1	CASSHGTGGPEEQFF	TGTGCCAGCAGCCACGGGACAGGGGGCCCGGAGGAGCAGTTCTTC
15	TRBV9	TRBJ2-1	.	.	CASSVLPRQYNEQFF	TGTGCCAGCAGCGTACTCCCTCGACAGTACAATGAGCAGTTCTTC
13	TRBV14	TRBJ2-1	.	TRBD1	CASSQVLDREKFF	TGTGCCAGCAGCCAAGTCCTAGACAGGGAAAAGTTCTTC
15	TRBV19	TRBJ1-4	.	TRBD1	CASSVTRDRIEKLFF	TGTGCCAGTAGTGTTACCCGGGACAGAATTGAAAAACTGTTTTTT
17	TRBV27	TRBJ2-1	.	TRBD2	CASSPTTSGYSYNEQFF	TGTGCCAGCAGTCCTACGACTAGCGGCTACTCCTACAATGAGCAGTTCTTC
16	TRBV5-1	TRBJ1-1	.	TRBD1	CASSLIRQGGSTEAFF	TGCGCCAGCAGCTTAATCCGACAGGGGGGGAGCACTGAAGCTTTCTTT
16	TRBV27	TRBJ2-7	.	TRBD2	CASSLSSGRAGYEQYF	TGTGCCAGCAGTTTGTCTAGCGGGAGGGCCGGCTACGAGCAGTACTTC